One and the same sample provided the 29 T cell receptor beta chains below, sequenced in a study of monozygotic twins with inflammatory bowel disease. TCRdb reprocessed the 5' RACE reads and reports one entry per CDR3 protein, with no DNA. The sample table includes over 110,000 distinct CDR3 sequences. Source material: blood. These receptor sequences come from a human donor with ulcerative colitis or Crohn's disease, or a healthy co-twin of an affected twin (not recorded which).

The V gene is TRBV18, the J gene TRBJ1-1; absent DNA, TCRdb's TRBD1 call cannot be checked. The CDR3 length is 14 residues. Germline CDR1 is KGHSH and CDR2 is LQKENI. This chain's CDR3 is CASSRTDREAEAFF.

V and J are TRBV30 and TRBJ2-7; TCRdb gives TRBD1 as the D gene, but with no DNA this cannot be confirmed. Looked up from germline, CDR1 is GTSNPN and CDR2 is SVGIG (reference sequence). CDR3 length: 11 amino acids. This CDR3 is CAWSPLYEQYF.

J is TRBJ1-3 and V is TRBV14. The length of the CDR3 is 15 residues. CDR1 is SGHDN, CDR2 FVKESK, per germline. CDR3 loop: CASSLVRTSGNTIYF.

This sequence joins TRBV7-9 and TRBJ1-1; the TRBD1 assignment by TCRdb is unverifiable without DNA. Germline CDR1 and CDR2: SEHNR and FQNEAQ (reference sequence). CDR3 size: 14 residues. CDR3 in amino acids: CASSPRGWGTEAFF.

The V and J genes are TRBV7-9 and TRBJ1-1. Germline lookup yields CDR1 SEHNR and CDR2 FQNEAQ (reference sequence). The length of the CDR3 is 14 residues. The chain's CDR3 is CASSYHVTAAEAFF.

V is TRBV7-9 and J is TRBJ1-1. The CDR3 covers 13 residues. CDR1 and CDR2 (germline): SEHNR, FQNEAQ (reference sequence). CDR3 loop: CASSLLSYAEAFF.

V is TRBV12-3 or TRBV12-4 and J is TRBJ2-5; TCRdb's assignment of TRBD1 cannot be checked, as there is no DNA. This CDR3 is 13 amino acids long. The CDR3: CASRGQGEETQYF.

The CDR3 protein is CASSFRTGLEQYF. This chain connects TRBV5-1 to TRBJ2-7; TCRdb calls TRBD2, which cannot be checked without DNA. The CDR3 extends over 13 amino acids. CDR1 and CDR2 (germline): SGHRS, YFSETQ. Full variable domain (outside the CDR3, taken from reference TRBV5-1 and TRBJ2-7): KAGVTQTPRYLIKTRGQQVTLSCSPISGHRSVSWYQQTPGQGLQFLFEYFSETQRNKGNFPGRFSGRQFSNSRSEMNVSTLELGDSALYLCASSFRTGLEQYFGPGTRLTVT.

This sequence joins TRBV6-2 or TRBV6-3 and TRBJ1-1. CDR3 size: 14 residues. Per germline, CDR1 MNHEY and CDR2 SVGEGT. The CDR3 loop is CASSSERVRNEAFF.

The CDR3 loop reads CAWAWGHGELFF. This chain links TRBV30 with TRBJ2-2; TCRdb proposes TRBD1, but this gene call is untestable without DNA. In germline, CDR1 is GTSNPN, CDR2 SVGIG (reference sequence). The CDR3 runs to 12 residues.

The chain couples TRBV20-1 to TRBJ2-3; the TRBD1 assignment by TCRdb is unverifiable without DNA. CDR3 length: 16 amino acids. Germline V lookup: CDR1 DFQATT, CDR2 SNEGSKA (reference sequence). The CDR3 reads CSARILGRGSTDTQYF.

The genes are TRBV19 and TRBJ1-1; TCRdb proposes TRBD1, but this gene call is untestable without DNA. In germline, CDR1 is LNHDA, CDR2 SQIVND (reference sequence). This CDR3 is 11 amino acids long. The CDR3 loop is CASPRGTEAFF.

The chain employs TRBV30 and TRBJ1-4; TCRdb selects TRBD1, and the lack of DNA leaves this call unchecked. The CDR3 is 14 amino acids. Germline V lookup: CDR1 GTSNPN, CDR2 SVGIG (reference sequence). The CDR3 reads CAWSTGQVNEKLFF. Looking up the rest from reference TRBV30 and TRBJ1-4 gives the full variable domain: SQTIHQWPATLVQPVGSPLSLECTVEGTSNPNLYWYRQAAGRGLQLLFYSVGIGQISSEVPQNLSASRPQDRQFILSSKKLLLSDSGFYLCAWSTGQVNEKLFFGSGTQLSVL.

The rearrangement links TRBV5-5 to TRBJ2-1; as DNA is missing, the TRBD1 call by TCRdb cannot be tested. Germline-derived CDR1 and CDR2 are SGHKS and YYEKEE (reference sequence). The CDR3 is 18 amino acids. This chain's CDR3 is CASRSPGQAVSAYNEQFF.

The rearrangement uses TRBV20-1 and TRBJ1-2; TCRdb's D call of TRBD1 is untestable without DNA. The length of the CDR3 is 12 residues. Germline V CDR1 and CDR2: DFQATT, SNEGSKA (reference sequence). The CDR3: CSAASGYYGYTF.

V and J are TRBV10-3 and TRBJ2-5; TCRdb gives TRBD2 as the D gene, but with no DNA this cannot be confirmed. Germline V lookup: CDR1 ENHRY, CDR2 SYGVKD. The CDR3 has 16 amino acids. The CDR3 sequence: CAISGTGTSYQETQYF.

CDR3 sequence reads: CASSPLPTDTQYF. The chain uses TRBV7-2 and TRBJ2-3; TCRdb's D gene call, TRBD2, goes unchecked for lack of DNA. This CDR3 contains 13 residues. Germline V gene sequence: CDR1 SGHTA, CDR2 FQGNSA.

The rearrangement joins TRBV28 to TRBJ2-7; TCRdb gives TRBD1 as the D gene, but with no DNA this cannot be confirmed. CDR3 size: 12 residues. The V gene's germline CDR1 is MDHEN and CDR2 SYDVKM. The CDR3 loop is CASRRENYEQYF.

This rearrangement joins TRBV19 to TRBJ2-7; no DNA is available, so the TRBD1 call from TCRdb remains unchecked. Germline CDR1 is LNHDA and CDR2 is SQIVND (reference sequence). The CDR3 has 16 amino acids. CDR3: CASSNSRAGGPYEQYF.

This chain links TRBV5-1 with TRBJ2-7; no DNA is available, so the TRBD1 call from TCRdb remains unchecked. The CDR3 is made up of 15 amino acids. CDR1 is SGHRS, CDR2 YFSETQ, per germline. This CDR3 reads CASSLGGGGPYEQYF.

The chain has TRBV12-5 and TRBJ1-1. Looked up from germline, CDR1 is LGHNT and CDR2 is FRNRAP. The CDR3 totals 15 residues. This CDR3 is CASGSGQSMNTEAFF.

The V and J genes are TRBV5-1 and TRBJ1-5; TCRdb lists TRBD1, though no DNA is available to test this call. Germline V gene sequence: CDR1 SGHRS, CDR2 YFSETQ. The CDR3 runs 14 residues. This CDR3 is CASSLAPATDDQHF.

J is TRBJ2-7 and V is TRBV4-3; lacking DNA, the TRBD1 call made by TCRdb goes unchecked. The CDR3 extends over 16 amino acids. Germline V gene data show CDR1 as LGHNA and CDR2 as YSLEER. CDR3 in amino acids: CASSQDPGRGAYEQYF.

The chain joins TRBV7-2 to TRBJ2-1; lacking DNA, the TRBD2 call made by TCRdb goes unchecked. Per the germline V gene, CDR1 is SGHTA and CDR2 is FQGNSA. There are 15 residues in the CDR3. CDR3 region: CASSLAIGTSTSEFF. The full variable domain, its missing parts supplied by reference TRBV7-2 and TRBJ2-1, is GAGVSQSPSNKVTEKGKDVELRCDPISGHTALYWYRQSLGQGLEFLIYFQGNSAPDKSGLPSDRFSAERTGGSVSTLTIQRTQQEDSAVYLCASSLAIGTSTSEFFGPGTRLTVL.

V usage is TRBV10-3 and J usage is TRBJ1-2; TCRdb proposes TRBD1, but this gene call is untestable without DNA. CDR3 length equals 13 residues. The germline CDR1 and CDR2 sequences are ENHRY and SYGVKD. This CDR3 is CAISESDSYGYTF.

The chain's CDR3 is CSAPPGQGPNEQFF. The chain is built from TRBV20-1 and TRBJ2-1; TCRdb lists TRBD1, though no DNA is available to test this call. This CDR3 spans 14 amino acids. Germline V CDR1 and CDR2: DFQATT, SNEGSKA (reference sequence).

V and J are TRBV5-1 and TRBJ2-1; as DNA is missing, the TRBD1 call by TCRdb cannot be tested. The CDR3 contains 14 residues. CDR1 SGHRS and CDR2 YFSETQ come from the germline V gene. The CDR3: CASREQGSYNEQFF.

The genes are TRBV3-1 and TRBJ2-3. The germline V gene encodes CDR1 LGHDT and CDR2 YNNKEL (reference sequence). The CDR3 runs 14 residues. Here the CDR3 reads CASSQQIRTDTQYF.

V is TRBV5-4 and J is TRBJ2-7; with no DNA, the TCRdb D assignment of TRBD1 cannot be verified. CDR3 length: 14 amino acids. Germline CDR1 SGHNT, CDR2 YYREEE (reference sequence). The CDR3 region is CASSLAGGRYEQYF.